The 19 T cell receptor beta chains below were found in one sample sequenced in a study of blood T cell repertoires in COVID-19. Clones were read by immunoSEQ multiplex PCR, and TCRdb kept only the in-frame ones, dropping some. The table lists roughly 410,000 clones, over 75% of them singletons. Sequences were obtained from peripheral blood. Every receptor here comes from a woman in her thirties or forties with COVID-19, enrolled during active disease.

V and J are TRBV7-4 and TRBJ1-5; D might be TRBD1 (5 bases). Germline values: CDR1 SGHVT, CDR2 SQSDAQ. V was cut by 1 base and J by 9 bases, with 13 bases left in between. This CDR3 has 14 residues. The CDR3 sequence is CASSLEYRSPPQHF. As DNA, the CDR3 is TGTGCCAGCAGCTTAGAGTACAGGTCCCCGCCCCAGCATTTT.

The rearrangement uses TRBV28 and TRBJ1-2; maybe TRBD1 (6 bases). The CDR3 loop spans 13 amino acids. The V end lost 7 bases, the J end lost 6 bases, and 15 bases lay between the germline ends. Germline V lookup: CDR1 MDHEN, CDR2 SYDVKM. In nucleotides, the CDR3 is TGTGCCAGCACCCTGGGGGGGGCGCATGGCTACACCTTC. Translation: CASTLGGAHGYTF.

The chain uses TRBV4-3 and TRBJ2-7; the match to TRBD2 covers 12 bases. V lost 4 bases, J lost 6 bases, and 10 bases stayed unmatched. From germline, CDR1 is LGHNA and CDR2 YSLEER. CDR3 length equals 16 residues. This CDR3 is CASSPRTSGDSGEQYF. CDR3 DNA: TGCGCCAGCAGCCCCCGGACTAGCGGGGACAGTGGCGAGCAGTACTTC.

The sample holds a few counts of this clone. This chain links TRBV9 with TRBJ1-1; 11 bases map to TRBD1. CDR1 and CDR2 from the germline V gene are SGDLS and YYNGEE. The CDR3 is 14 residues long. Trimming removed 2 bases from V and 8 bases from J; junction bases left unmatched: 5. The DNA of the CDR3 is TGTGCCAGCAGCGTTGGACAGGGGGCTATAGAAGCTTTCTTT. Amino acid sequence: CASSVGQGAIEAFF.

This chain connects TRBV6-5 to TRBJ1-2; 7 positions match TRBD1. Germline trimming cut 4 bases from V and 4 bases from J; bases unmatched to any gene: 9. The CDR3 has 15 residues. In germline, CDR1 is MNHEY, CDR2 SVGAGI. In DNA form, the CDR3 reads TGTGCCAGCAGTTCATCTCGGCCAGGGGGCTATGGCTACACCTTC. Protein sequence: CASSSSRPGGYGYTF.

The rearrangement joins TRBV5-1 to TRBJ2-7, with 7 positions matching TRBD1. Trimming took 4 bases from V and 6 from J; bases not matched to a gene: 10. The CDR3 totals 14 residues. Germline V lookup: CDR1 SGHRS, CDR2 YFSETQ. The chain's CDR3 is CASSPPTGSSEQYF. CDR3 coding DNA: TGCGCCAGCAGCCCGCCGACAGGGAGTAGCGAGCAGTACTTC. The full variable domain, rest sourced from reference TRBV5-1 and TRBJ2-7, is KAGVTQTPRYLIKTRGQQVTLSCSPISGHRSVSWYQQTPGQGLQFLFEYFSETQRNKGNFPGRFSGRQFSNSRSEMNVSTLELGDSALYLCASSPPTGSSEQYFGPGTRLTVT.

The CDR3 DNA reads as TGTGCCAGCAGCTTATATGGGGGCGCGGGCACTGAAGCTTTCTTT. Translating gives CASSLYGGAGTEAFF. The chain recombines TRBV7-3 with TRBJ1-1; a weak D match, TRBD1 (6 bases). The CDR3 consists of 15 residues. Germline lookup yields CDR1 SGHTA and CDR2 FQGTGA. Trimming cost V 2 bases and J 4 bases, with 14 bases left between them.

The chain is built from TRBV5-1 and TRBJ1-2; D unresolved. The V gene's germline CDR1 is SGHRS and CDR2 YFSETQ. Trimming pared 2 bases from V and 7 bases from J, leaving 15 bases between. This CDR3 is 14 amino acids long. This CDR3 is CASSFGFKAGGYTF. The CDR3 DNA is TGCGCCAGCAGCTTTGGTTTCAAGGCGGGTGGCTACACCTTC. The full variable domain, completed using reference TRBV5-1 and TRBJ1-2, is KAGVTQTPRYLIKTRGQQVTLSCSPISGHRSVSWYQQTPGQGLQFLFEYFSETQRNKGNFPGRFSGRQFSNSRSEMNVSTLELGDSALYLCASSFGFKAGGYTFGSGTRLTVV.

V gene TRBV18 combines with J gene TRBJ2-4, with D unclear. This CDR3 is built from 16 residues. The V gene's germline CDR1 is KGHSH and CDR2 LQKENI. Trimming pared 3 bases from V and 0 bases from J, leaving 12 bases between. CDR3 sequence reads: CASSPVSELAKNIQYF. As DNA, the CDR3 is TGTGCCAGCTCACCTGTTTCCGAACTAGCCAAAAACATTCAGTACTTC. Supplemented by reference TRBV18 and TRBJ2-4, the full variable domain reads NAGVMQNPRHLVRRRGQEARLRCSPMKGHSHVYWYRQLPEEGLKFMVYLQKENIIDESGMPKERFSAEFPKEGPSILRIQQVVRGDSAAYFCASSPVSELAKNIQYFGAGTRLSVL.

This clone was recorded once. Here the CDR3 reads CASSLTETGSGNTIYF. CDR3 DNA: TGCGCCAGCAGCCTAACGGAGACAGGCTCTGGAAACACCATATATTTT. The chain couples TRBV5-1 to TRBJ1-3; TRBD1 is a possible D gene (6 bases). This CDR3 contains 16 residues. Trimming shortened V by 4 bases and J by 0 bases, and 14 bases separated the two germline ends. Germline loops: CDR1 SGHRS, CDR2 YFSETQ.

This clone turned up a few times. The rearrangement links TRBV7-2 to TRBJ1-2; D unresolved. Germline lookup yields CDR1 SGHTA and CDR2 FQGNSA. V was trimmed by 2 bases and J by 4 bases, leaving 11 bases between them. The CDR3 length is 14 residues. The CDR3 nucleotides are TGTGCCAGCAGCTTAAAGTCAGGCTCCTATGGCTACACCTTC. As protein: CASSLKSGSYGYTF. Variable domain in full (rest from reference TRBV7-2 and TRBJ1-2): GAGVSQSPSNKVTEKGKDVELRCDPISGHTALYWYRQSLGQGLEFLIYFQGNSAPDKSGLPSDRFSAERTGGSVSTLTIQRTQQEDSAVYLCASSLKSGSYGYTFGSGTRLTVV.

The rearrangement joins TRBV4-1 to TRBJ2-7, with 7 bases that match TRBD2. Germline trimming cut 0 bases from V and 3 bases from J; bases unmatched to any gene: 11. This CDR3 is 17 amino acids long. The germline CDR1 and CDR2 sequences are MGHRA and YSYEKL. The CDR3 nucleotides read TGCGCCAGCAGCCAAGAAGAATACGCGGGAGCCCACTACGAGCAGTACTTC. Translated, it gives CASSQEEYAGAHYEQYF.

V and J are TRBV14 and TRBJ2-1; no reliable D call. CDR3 length: 16 amino acids. The germline V gene encodes CDR1 SGHDN and CDR2 FVKESK. V shed 0 bases and J shed 0 bases, with 9 bases lying between them. CDR3 sequence (DNA): TGTGCCAGCAGCCAAGATAGCATCTCCTCCTACAATGAGCAGTTCTTC. This translates into CASSQDSISSYNEQFF. Using reference TRBV14 and TRBJ2-1 for the parts outside the CDR3, the full variable domain is EAGVTQFPSHSVIEKGQTVTLRCDPISGHDNLYWYRRVMGKEIKFLLHFVKESKQDESGMPNNRFLAERTGGTYSTLKVQPAELEDSGVYFCASSQDSISSYNEQFFGPGTRLTVL.

The V and J genes are TRBV6-6 and TRBJ2-1; D remains ambiguous. The V end was cut by 7 bases, the J end by 3 bases, with 13 bases between. The CDR3 has 14 residues. Germline V gene lookup returns CDR1 MNHNY and CDR2 SVGAGI (reference sequence). For the CDR3, the DNA is TGTGCCAGCAATGAACCGAATAGCTACAATGAGCAGTTCTTC. Translated: CASNEPNSYNEQFF.

The CDR3 spells CASSHPGQGATNEKLFF. CDR3 coding DNA: TGCGCCAGCAGCCACCCTGGACAGGGAGCAACTAATGAAAAACTGTTTTTT. The chain employs TRBV4-3 and TRBJ1-4, with TRBD1 matching over 8 bases. The V and J ends lost 3 bases and 0 bases, in that order; junction bases with no gene match: 6. Germline V CDR1 and CDR2: LGHNA, YSLEER. This CDR3 is 17 amino acids long.

V gene TRBV5-5 combines with J gene TRBJ2-1; D possibly corresponds to TRBD1 (6 bases). Trimming took 1 base from V and 5 from J, leaving 13 bases between them. CDR3 length: 15 amino acids. Germline CDR1 reads SGHKS; CDR2 reads YYEKEE (reference sequence). The CDR3 region is CASSLSETGNNEQFF. CDR3 nucleotides: TGTGCCAGCAGCTTGTCGGAGACAGGAAACAATGAGCAGTTCTTC.

V and J are TRBV28 and TRBJ1-5; unclear D gene. This CDR3 region has 13 residues. Per the germline V gene, CDR1 is MDHEN and CDR2 is SYDVKM. Trimming pared 8 bases from V and 4 bases from J, leaving 12 bases between. This chain's CDR3 is CASHDLTNQPQHF. The CDR3 bases are TGTGCCAGCCATGACTTAACGAATCAGCCCCAGCATTTT.

This clone was observed once. The chain combines TRBV18 with TRBJ1-5, with 7 nucleotides matching TRBD1. The CDR3 spans 14 residues. CDR1 KGHSH and CDR2 LQKENI come from the germline V gene. V trimming: 4 bases; J trimming: 5 bases; junction bases outside the gene matches: 5. In DNA, the CDR3 is TGTGCCAGCTCACGGGACAGCCCTTATCAGCCCCAGCATTTT. Translated, it gives CASSRDSPYQPQHF.

This clone was seen a single time. The chain has TRBV24-1 and TRBJ2-3, with 9 positions matching TRBD1. This CDR3 is 15 amino acids long. The germline V gene encodes CDR1 KGHDR and CDR2 SFDVKD. V trimming: 3 bases; J trimming: 2 bases; junction bases outside the gene matches: 2. CDR3: CATSDGTGNTDTQYF. CDR3 DNA: TGTGCCACCAGTGATGGGACAGGGAACACAGATACGCAGTATTTT.